This TCR beta chain was identified in a study of breast tumors, draining lymph nodes, adjacent tissues. General study results and limits: Tumor repertoires ranked between lymph nodes and nontumor tissue in diversity, with V and J gene preferences. Data only fit, rather than demonstrated, lymph node origin of most tumor T cells. Findings are consistent with lymph node origin and intratumoral expansion of most tumor T cells. Luminal-like breast cancer showed significantly greater tumor-nontumor repertoire similarity than basal-like breast cancer did.

TCRdb recomputed calls from the multiplex PCR reads with MiXCR, one row per CDR3 protein. Among more than 100,000 distinct CDR3 sequences, 20% to 25% were seen once, and the ten largest hold more than 2.5%. About this clonotype itself: Its target is not known. A much larger clone lies a single base off, so this may be a read error.

Axillary draining lymph nodes of breast cancer patients supplied the node samples. CDR1 and CDR2 (germline): GTSNPN, SVGIG (reference sequence). This CDR3 contains 13 residues. V gave up 1 base and J gave up 2 bases, with 6 bases separating them. The receptor was derived from a female donor with breast cancer. Some clones in this sample may be carry-over from other donors' samples. The chain couples TRBV30 to TRBJ2-1; D gene unclear. The sequenced sample consisted of axillary lymph node tissue. Written as DNA, the CDR3 is TGTGCCTGGAGTGCGGAACCCTACAATGAGCAGTTCTTC. Encoded protein: CAWSAEPYNEQFF.